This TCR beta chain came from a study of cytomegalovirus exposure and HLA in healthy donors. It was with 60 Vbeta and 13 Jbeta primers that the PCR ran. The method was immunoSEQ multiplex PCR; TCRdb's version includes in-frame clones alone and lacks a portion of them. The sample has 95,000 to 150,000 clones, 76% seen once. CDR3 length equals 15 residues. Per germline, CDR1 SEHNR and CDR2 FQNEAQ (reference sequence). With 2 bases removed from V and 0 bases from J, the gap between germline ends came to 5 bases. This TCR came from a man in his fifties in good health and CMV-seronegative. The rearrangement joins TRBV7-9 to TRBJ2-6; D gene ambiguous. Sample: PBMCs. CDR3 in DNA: TGTGCCAGCAGCTTACCGGTCTCTGGGGCCAACGTCCTGACTTTC. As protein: CASSLPVSGANVLTF.